What follows describes a single TCR beta chain. Its specificity is not known. These data are taken from a study of T cells in localized non-small cell lung cancer. Assay: immunoSEQ multiplex PCR; the TCRdb copy retains only in-frame clones and omits some. The data show 15,000 to 25,000 clones, about nine tenths seen once. Findings and limits, study-wide: Sequence data derive from only one tumor region, so heterogeneity remains possible. Adjacent lung was found to contain a median around 58 of the top 100 tumor clones. It was uninvolved adjacent lung that showed the highest T cell clonality, exceeding tumor. Greater blood T cell density accompanied longer overall survival.

The receptor's source is a male donor aged 60 or over with stage I squamous cell lung carcinoma. The specimen was peripheral blood, collected before any cancer treatment.

The CDR3 loop reads CASSAGLPGQSIGSGNTIYF. CDR3 nucleotides: TGCGCCAGCAGCGCGGGCTTGCCGGGACAGTCGATCGGCTCTGGAAACACCATATATTTT. The chain combines TRBV5-1 with TRBJ1-3; the match to TRBD1 covers 7 bases. V dropped 4 bases and J dropped 0; count of bases not matched to a gene: 19. Germline V gives CDR1 SGHRS, CDR2 YFSETQ. The CDR3 spans 20 residues.